This T cell receptor beta chain originates from a study of blood T cell repertoires in COVID-19. Study-wide context: Researchers got acute and convalescent COVID-19 samples from the United States, Italy and Spain. T cells, B-cell-depleted T cells, or PBMCs supplied cDNA or gDNA.

Original methodology: It was from reference gene primer amplification that nucleated cell counts were estimated. Repertoires were generated with immunoSEQ multiplex PCR, while TCRdb's copy carries only in-frame clones and drops some. V, J and clone size derive from that table, while D and trimming were established from the DNA sequence. The sample has 30,000 or so clones; 91% are singletons. From germline, CDR1 is SGHRS and CDR2 YFSETQ. With 0 bases removed from V and 1 base from J, the gap between germline ends came to 12 bases. The CDR3 consists of 16 residues. What was sequenced was peripheral blood. This TCR was recovered from a human donor in a cohort sampled during active COVID-19. This chain links TRBV5-1 with TRBJ2-3; D possibly corresponds to TRBD1 (5 bases). CDR3 protein: CASSLVGQGGTDTQYF. The CDR3, as DNA: TGCGCCAGCAGCTTGGTTGGGCAGGGTGGCACAGATACGCAGTATTTT.